This TCR beta chain is drawn from a study of high-grade serous ovarian cancer treatment subgroups. Study-level information: Samples averaged roughly 15,000 reads and roughly 7,500 unique TCR beta rearrangements.

Germline assignment: CDR1 MGHRA and CDR2 YSYEKL. J lost 7 bases, V lost 4 bases, and 4 bases had no gene match. CDR3 size: 13 residues. Sequencing was performed with immunoSEQ multiplex PCR; in TCRdb, only in-frame clones are kept and a portion is missing. The table lists just over 35,000 clones, around three quarters of them singletons. Turning to this clone: Its antigen is currently unknown.

The tumor samples were collected prior to definitive surgery or chemotherapy. Overall study findings and caveats: Clonal relatedness tracked neoantigen level, and by trend copy number and mutation load.

The V gene is TRBV4-1, the J gene TRBJ2-1; 7 bases fit TRBD2. This clonotype was obtained from a human donor with high-grade serous ovarian cancer. The sequenced material came from tumor tissue. The CDR3 sequence: CASSRERGNEQFF. The CDR3 bases are TGCGCCAGCAGCCGTGAGCGGGGTAATGAGCAGTTCTTC.